This TCR beta chain was documented in a study of regulatory T cells in long-lasting Graves disease. Trimming took off 4 bases at V and 6 bases at J, with 10 bases between the two ends. CDR3 length: 13 residues. Germline V gene lookup returns CDR1 MDHEN and CDR2 SYDVKM. The time point denotes: newly diagnosed GD, antithyroid drugs for less than 3 months. RNA extracted from PBMCs served as the sequencing template. The TCR beta library used iRepertoire HTBI primers with Arm-PCR amplification of CDR3. TCRdb passed the multiplex PCR reads through MiXCR, listing each CDR3 protein once. The sample contains about 440,000 distinct CDR3 sequences, more than 12% of which appear only once. In this sample, this clonotype turned up many times. This sample also belongs to another study, concerning T cells in Graves' hyperthyroidism and ophthalmopathy.

This sequence originates from a woman in her twenties or thirties with Graves disease. The specimen was peripheral blood mononuclear cells (PBMCs), collected at new diagnosis, from a patient treated with antithyroid drugs. The V gene is TRBV28, the J gene TRBJ1-5; D is uncertain. CDR3 coding DNA: TGTGCCAGCAGTTCCTTGGCGGCTCAGCCCCAGCATTTT. It yields the protein CASSSLAAQPQHF.